Included here is one T cell receptor (beta chain) sequence, with context. This clonotype was seen repeatedly, ten times or more. Its binding antigen is unknown. Qualities for individual bases were not recorded, and no much larger clone is one base off. Receptor libraries were prepared by PCR. The sequencing machine was an Illumina HiSeq 2500. TCR libraries were prepared with molecular barcoding, using unique molecular identifiers to normalize TCRbeta repertoire quantification. TCRdb reprocessing: public reads trimmed at Q25 with fastp, clones called with MiXCR, in-frame beta chains kept. All rows with the same CDR3 protein become a single entry with the most common DNA and genes. This sample has about 32,000 distinct CDR3 sequences in its table, and 6% to 8.5% of those were observed once. The top ten constitute around 30% of the sample. For CDR1 and CDR2, the germline V gene lists ENHRY and SYGVKD. Relative to germline, V is 6 bases shorter and J is 5 bases shorter, with 13 bases between their ends. The cysteine opens and the phenylalanine closes a CDR3 of 13 amino acids. The CDR3 DNA has 39 bases and is translated from base 1.

This sample stems from a study of T-cell reconstitution after alpha-beta-depleted transplantation in children (dated by TCRdb to about 2016). With regard to the full study: Using TCR repertoire profiling, the study followed T-cell immune reconstitution in a quantitative way in children after TCRalphabeta/CD19-depleted allogeneic hematopoietic cell transplantation.

The time point label here, explained by the study, means: day 60 (about 2 months) after transplantation. This specimen's treatment or condition label, per the study, means: allogeneic hematopoietic cell transplantation with graft depleted of TCRalphabeta T cells and CD19 B cells. The children who served as transplant recipients had been given grafts of TCRalphabeta/CD19-depleted allogeneic hematopoietic cells. Study-level results and caveats: Apparently early alphabetaT-cell count recovery about two months after transplant reportedly relied on only several hundred rapidly expanded clones derived from non-depleted graft cells. Hyperexpanded clone frequencies declined over subsequent months; after one year, T-cell counts and TCRbeta diversity were mostly attributed to newly produced T cells. In some patients, high TCRbeta diversity at day 60 was attributed to recipient T cells and intrathymic progenitors that had survived conditioning.

The chain uses TRBV10-3 and TRBJ2-5; there is no confident call for the D gene. The receptor was derived from a child less than two years old who had a stem cell transplant for acute myeloid leukemia, so the T cells may come from the graft donor. Sequences were derived from peripheral blood, sampled 60 days after TCRalphabeta/CD19-depleted stem cell transplant. The CDR3 here reads CAIRPGRRETQYF. At the DNA level, the sequence is TGTGCCATCAGGCCGGGTCGAAGGGAGACCCAGTACTTC.